The next 17 T cell receptor beta chains were all read from a single sample in a study of regulatory T cells in long-lasting Graves disease. Investigators prepared the TCR beta libraries by applying iRepertoire HTBI primers and Arm-PCR of CDR3 regions. MiXCR, run by TCRdb on the multiplex PCR reads, gives a single entry per CDR3 protein. The sample shows roughly 500,000 distinct CDR3 sequences, about 13% of them seen only once. Time point denoted: newly diagnosed GD, antithyroid drugs for less than 3 months. The TCR library was made from RNA extracted from PBMCs. The same data also contributed to another study, on T cells in Graves' hyperthyroidism and ophthalmopathy.

The sample in question was peripheral blood mononuclear cells (PBMCs), obtained at new diagnosis, from a patient treated with antithyroid drugs. The receptors here all came from a man between 25 and 39 years old with Graves disease.

There are many counts of this clonotype. J is TRBJ1-1 and V is TRBV27, with a weak D call TRBD1 (5 bases). V lost 3 bases and J lost 0, with 14 bases in between. Germline V gene sequence: CDR1 MNHEY, CDR2 SMNVEV (reference sequence). CDR3 length: 16 residues. The CDR3 loop is CASSFSRQIMNTEAFF. The CDR3 nucleotides are TGTGCCAGCAGTTTCTCGAGACAGATTATGAACACTGAAGCTTTCTTT.

V usage is TRBV24-1 and J usage is TRBJ2-7, with D possibly TRBD2 on 5 matching bases. Germline V gives CDR1 KGHDR, CDR2 SFDVKD. There are 14 residues in the CDR3. V was pared by 12 bases and J by 2 bases, with 19 bases between. The CDR3 protein is CAASGRGTTYEQYF. The CDR3 coding sequence is TGTGCCGCCTCTGGGAGAGGTACTACCTACGAGCAGTACTTC.

With regard to this clonotype: The CDR3 does not end in the conserved phenylalanine or tryptophan, so this is likely a read error. V gene TRBV7-9 combines with J gene TRBJ2-4, with D possibly TRBD1 on 5 matching bases. The CDR3 is made up of 15 amino acids. Trimming stripped 3 bases from V and 1 base from J, with 10 bases between. Germline values: CDR1 SEHNR, CDR2 FQNEAQ (reference sequence). The CDR3 DNA reads as TGTGCCAGCAGCTTCCAGGGTGGGGCCAAAAACATTCAGTACCTC. Its protein product is CASSFQGGAKNIQYL.

This clonotype has more than one count but fewer than ten. The chain employs TRBV10-3 and TRBJ2-7; 10 bases fit TRBD1. The germline CDR1 and CDR2 sequences are ENHRY and SYGVKD. The ends lost 10 bases at V and 5 bases at J; junction bases unmatched: 17. This CDR3 has 16 residues. The CDR3 sequence: CATSGPPTGGMDEQYF. CDR3 DNA: TGTGCCACTTCGGGGCCTCCGACAGGGGGCATGGACGAGCAGTACTTC.

The V call is TRBV30, the J call TRBJ1-3; D is ambiguous. Germline assignment: CDR1 GTSNPN and CDR2 SVGIG (reference sequence). Trimming left V 7 bases short and J 0 bases short, with 10 bases between. The CDR3 extends over 13 amino acids. The CDR3 DNA reads as TGTGCCTCCGGGGAGCTCTCTGGAAACACCATATATTTT. It is translated as CASGELSGNTIYF.

This clonotype was counted only a few times. This chain uses TRBV5-6 with TRBJ1-1, with 7 bases that match TRBD1. The V segment lost 0 bases and the J segment 2 bases; nucleotides outside the gene matches: 10. This CDR3 is built from 17 residues. CDR1 is SGHDT, CDR2 YYEEEE, per germline. CDR3 coding DNA: TGTGCCAGCAGCTTGGCCATCCAGGGGGGGCTTAACACTGAAGCTTTCTTT. Amino acid sequence: CASSLAIQGGLNTEAFF.

Notes on this clonotype: A much more abundant neighbour one base away suggests this may be a read error. CDR3 sequence: CASSEDSHLRKAFF. The CDR3 bases are TGTGCCAGCTCCGAGGACAGTCACCTCCGGAAGGCTTTCTTT. The chain couples TRBV18 to TRBJ1-1, with D perhaps TRBD1 (6 bases). The CDR3 runs 14 residues. Germline V gene data show CDR1 as KGHSH and CDR2 as LQKENI. V was cut by 6 bases and J by 11 bases, with 22 bases left in between. Drawing the rest from reference TRBV18 and TRBJ1-1, the complete variable domain is NAGVMQNPRHLVRRRGQEARLRCSPMKGHSHVYWYRQLPEEGLKFMVYLQKENIIDESGMPKERFSAEFPKEGPSILRIQQVVRGDSAAYFCASSEDSHLRKAFFGQGTRLTVV.

This clonotype was counted a few times. CDR3 sequence reads: CAISDPGQGAGNTIYF. CDR3 nucleotide sequence: TGTGCCATCAGTGACCCGGGACAGGGTGCTGGAAACACCATATATTTT. The chain links TRBV10-3 to TRBJ1-3, with 9 bases identical to TRBD1. The CDR3 extends over 16 amino acids. Germline-derived CDR1 and CDR2 are ENHRY and SYGVKD. Trimming at V came to 3 bases and at J to 2 bases, leaving 5 bases not matched to a gene.

This clonotype was recorded a few times. This chain uses TRBV20-1 with TRBJ2-1; no firm D call. The ends were cut back, 6 bases at V and 7 bases at J, with 13 bases in the middle. The CDR3 loop spans 12 amino acids. CDR1 DFQATT and CDR2 SNEGSKA come from the germline V gene (reference sequence). This chain's CDR3 is CSARRSKNEQFF. The CDR3 coding sequence is TGCAGTGCCAGAAGGAGTAAAAATGAGCAGTTCTTC.

This clonotype was recorded a few times. The chain carries TRBV25-1 and TRBJ2-3; TRBD1 matches 7 bases. Per the germline V gene, CDR1 is MGHDK and CDR2 is SYGVNS. V was pared by 2 bases and J by 2 bases, with 7 bases of the junction left unmatched. The CDR3 is 16 amino acids. As DNA, the CDR3 is TGTGCCAGCAGTGAACTGGAACAGGGGCACACAGATACGCAGTATTTT. Protein product: CASSELEQGHTDTQYF.

There are many counts of this clonotype. The chain employs TRBV6-1 and TRBJ2-7, with D perhaps TRBD1 or TRBD2 (5 bases each). V was pared by 6 bases and J by 2 bases, with 14 bases between. Germline values: CDR1 MNHNS, CDR2 SASEGT. The CDR3 totals 14 residues. As DNA, the CDR3 is TGTGCCAGCAGGACCGGGACGGGACCCTACGAGCAGTACTTC. Encoded protein: CASRTGTGPYEQYF.

J is TRBJ1-2 and V is TRBV3-1; a possible D gene is TRBD1 (6 bases). The CDR3 is 14 amino acids. Germline CDR1 and CDR2: LGHDT and YNNKEL (reference sequence). Trimming took 1 base from V and 4 from J, leaving 10 bases between them. CDR3 coding DNA: TGTGCCAGCAGCCAAGGGACAGCCAGCTATGGCTACACCTTC. Translating gives CASSQGTASYGYTF.

This clonotype was seen many times. The V call is TRBV30, the J call TRBJ2-1; D may match TRBD1 or TRBD2 (6 bases each). Trimming shortened V by 8 bases and J by 8 bases, and 19 bases separated the two germline ends. CDR3 length equals 13 residues. Germline V gene sequence: CDR1 GTSNPN, CDR2 SVGIG (reference sequence). The CDR3 DNA reads as TGTGCCGGGGGGCCCACGGGAGTGGATGAGCAGTTCTTC. It translates to CAGGPTGVDEQFF.

This clonotype was recorded at least ten times. V and J are TRBV5-1 and TRBJ2-7; no reliable D call. Germline V gene sequence: CDR1 SGHRS, CDR2 YFSETQ. V was clipped by 0 bases and J by 4 bases, with 11 bases between them. This CDR3 has 14 residues. The CDR3 loop is CASSLVANWYEQYF. Here the CDR3 DNA reads TGCGCCAGCAGCTTGGTTGCCAATTGGTACGAGCAGTACTTC.

This clonotype was observed at least ten times. The V and J genes are TRBV3-1 and TRBJ2-3, with 9 positions matching TRBD2. The CDR3 loop spans 15 amino acids. The germline CDR1 and CDR2 sequences are LGHDT and YNNKEL (reference sequence). V was pared by 4 bases and J by 1 base, with 3 bases of the junction left unmatched. The CDR3 bases are TGTGCCAGCAGCCGATGGACTAGCGGCACAGATACGCAGTATTTT. Its protein is CASSRWTSGTDTQYF.

This clonotype came up a few times. Sequence at one end of the junction differs from germline and may be a read error. The rearrangement links TRBV5-8 to TRBJ2-7, with 10 bases matching TRBD2. Germline values: CDR1 SGHTS, CDR2 YDEGEE. The length of the CDR3 is 15 residues. CDR3 loop: CASSLAASGRREQYF. CDR3 in DNA: TGCGCCAGCAGCTTGGCCGCTAGCGGGAGACGCGAGCAGTACTTC.

This clonotype was seen a handful of times. The chain recombines TRBV6-1 with TRBJ1-1; D gene ambiguous. The CDR3 runs 13 residues. Germline CDR1 and CDR2: MNHNS and SASEGT. Trimming left V 5 bases short and J 4 bases short, with 11 bases between. CDR3 residues: CASSRTYSTEAFF. CDR3 sequence (DNA): TGTGCCAGCAGTCGGACCTATAGCACTGAAGCTTTCTTT.